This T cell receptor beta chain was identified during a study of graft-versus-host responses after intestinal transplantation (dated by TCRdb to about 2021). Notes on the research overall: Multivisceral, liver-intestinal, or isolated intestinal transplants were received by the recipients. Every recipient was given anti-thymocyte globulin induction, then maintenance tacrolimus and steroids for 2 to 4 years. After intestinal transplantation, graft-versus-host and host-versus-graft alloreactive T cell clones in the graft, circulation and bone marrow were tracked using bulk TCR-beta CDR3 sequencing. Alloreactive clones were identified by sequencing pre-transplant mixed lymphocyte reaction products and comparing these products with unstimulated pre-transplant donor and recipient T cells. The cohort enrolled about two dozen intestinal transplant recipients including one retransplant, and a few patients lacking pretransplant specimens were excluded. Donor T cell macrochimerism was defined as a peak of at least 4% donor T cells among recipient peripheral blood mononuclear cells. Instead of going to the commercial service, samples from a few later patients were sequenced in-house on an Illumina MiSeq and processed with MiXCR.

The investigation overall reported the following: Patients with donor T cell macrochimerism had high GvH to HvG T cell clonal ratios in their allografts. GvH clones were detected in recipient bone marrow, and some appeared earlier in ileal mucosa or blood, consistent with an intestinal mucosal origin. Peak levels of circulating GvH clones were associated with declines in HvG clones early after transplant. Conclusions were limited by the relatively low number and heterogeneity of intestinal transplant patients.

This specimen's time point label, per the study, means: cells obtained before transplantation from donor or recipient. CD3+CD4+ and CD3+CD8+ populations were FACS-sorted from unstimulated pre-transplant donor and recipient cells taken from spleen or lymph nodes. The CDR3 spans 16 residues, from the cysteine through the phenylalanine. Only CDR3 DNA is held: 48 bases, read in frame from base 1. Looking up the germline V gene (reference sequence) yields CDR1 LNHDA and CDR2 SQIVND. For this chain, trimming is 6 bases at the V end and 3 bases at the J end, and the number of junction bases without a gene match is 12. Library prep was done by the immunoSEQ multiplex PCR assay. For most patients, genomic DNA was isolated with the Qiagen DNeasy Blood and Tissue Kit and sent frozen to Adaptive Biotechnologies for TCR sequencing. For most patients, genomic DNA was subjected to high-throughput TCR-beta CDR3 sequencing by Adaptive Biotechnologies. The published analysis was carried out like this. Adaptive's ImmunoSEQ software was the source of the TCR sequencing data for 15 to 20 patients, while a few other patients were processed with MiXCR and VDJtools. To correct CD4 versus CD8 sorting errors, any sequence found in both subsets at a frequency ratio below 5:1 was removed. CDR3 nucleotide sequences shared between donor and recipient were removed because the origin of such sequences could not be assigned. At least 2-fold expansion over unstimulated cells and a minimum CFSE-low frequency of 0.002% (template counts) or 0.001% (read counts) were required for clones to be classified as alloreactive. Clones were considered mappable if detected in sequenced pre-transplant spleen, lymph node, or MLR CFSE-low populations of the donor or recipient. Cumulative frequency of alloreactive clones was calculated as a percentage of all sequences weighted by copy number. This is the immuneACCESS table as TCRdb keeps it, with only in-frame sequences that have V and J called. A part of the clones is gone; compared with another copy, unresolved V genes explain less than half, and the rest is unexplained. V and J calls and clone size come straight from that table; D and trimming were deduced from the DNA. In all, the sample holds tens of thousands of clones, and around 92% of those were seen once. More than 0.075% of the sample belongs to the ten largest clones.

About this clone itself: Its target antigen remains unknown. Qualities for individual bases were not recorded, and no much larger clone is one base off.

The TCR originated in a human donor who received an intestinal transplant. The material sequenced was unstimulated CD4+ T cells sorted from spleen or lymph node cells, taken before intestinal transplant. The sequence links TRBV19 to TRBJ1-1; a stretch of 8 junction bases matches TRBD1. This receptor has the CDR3 CASSHRDRRSDTEAFF. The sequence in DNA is TGTGCCAGTAGCCACCGGGACAGGCGGTCGGACACTGAAGCTTTCTTT.